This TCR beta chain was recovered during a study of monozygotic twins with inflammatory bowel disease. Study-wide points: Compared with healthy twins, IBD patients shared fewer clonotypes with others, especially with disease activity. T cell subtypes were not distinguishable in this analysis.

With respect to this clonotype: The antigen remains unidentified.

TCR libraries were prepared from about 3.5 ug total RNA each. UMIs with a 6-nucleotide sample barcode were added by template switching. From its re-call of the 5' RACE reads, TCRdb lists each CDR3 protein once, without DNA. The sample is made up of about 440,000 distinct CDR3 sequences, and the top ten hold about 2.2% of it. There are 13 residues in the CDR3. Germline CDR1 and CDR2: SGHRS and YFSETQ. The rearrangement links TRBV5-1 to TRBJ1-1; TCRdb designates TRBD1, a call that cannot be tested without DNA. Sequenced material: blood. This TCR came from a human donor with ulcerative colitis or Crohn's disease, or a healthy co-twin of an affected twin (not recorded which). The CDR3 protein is CASSGQGDTEAFF.